The sequence of this T cell receptor beta chain was determined in a study of early T cells in non-severe SARS-CoV-2 infection. Across the whole study: The input, bulk RNA from unsorted whole blood, was sequenced, and chains were unpaired.

The V end was cut by 5 bases, the J end by 7 bases, with 14 bases between. The CDR3 runs to 14 residues. Germline values: CDR1 MNHNS, CDR2 SASEGT. TCRdb reprocessed the 5' RACE reads via MiXCR and lists one record per CDR3 protein. The sample gives approximately 31,000 distinct CDR3 sequences, roughly 5.8% of which show up once; about 5.8% is in the top ten. The chain has TRBV6-1 and TRBJ1-4, with D possibly matching TRBD1 (6 bases). Input material: whole blood. The source of this sequence is an adult who was a healthcare worker with PCR-confirmed SARS-CoV-2 infection or an uninfected control (not recorded which). The DNA for the CDR3 is TGTGCCAGCAGTCATCCGGACAGTCGTGAAAAACTGTTTTTT. Residues: CASSHPDSREKLFF.